This entry features one T cell receptor beta chain sequence. What it binds is unknown. The data stem from a study of shared clonotypes between healthy human individuals. Whole-study findings and limits: Clonotype sharing across a few donors was observed for about 4.8% of naive CD4 clonotypes. A generally larger estimated richness was seen in naive subsets than in memory subsets.

CD4+ cells yielded CD45RA+ naive and CD45RA-negative memory subsets. The CDR3 is 15 amino acids. CDR1 is MNHEY and CDR2 is SVGAGI in the germline V gene. Trimming removed 6 bases from V and 4 bases from J; junction bases left unmatched: 5. Produced via immunoSEQ multiplex PCR; TCRdb's table is partial and in-frame only. This table has 1.4 million or so clones, around 98.5% appearing once. What was sequenced was naive CD4+ T cells sorted from blood. The sample's subset: CD45RA+ positively selected. The chain has TRBV6-5 and TRBJ2-7; TRBD2 matches at 14 bases. The source is a man aged 25 to 40 in good health. As DNA, the CDR3 is TGTGCCAGCAGATTGGGACTAGCGGGAGTGTACGAGCAGTACTTC. Protein product: CASRLGLAGVYEQYF.